The clone carrying this T cell receptor beta chain is labeled as medium-sized. Antigen: not known. A library made for alpha chains picked up this beta chain off target, so its size means little. The CDR3 sequence is 13 residues long. Germline V gene lookup returns CDR1 KGHSH and CDR2 LQKENI. V was shortened by 1 base and J by 7 bases, with 11 bases between the two germline ends. The sample belongs to a study of spatial heterogeneity in lung cancer. Broader study findings: How many expanded intratumoral alpha and beta TCRs were present tracked the tumor mutation count, which was a count of nonsynonymous mutations.

The time point was: sample taken at primary tumor resection. The sequenced material consisted of unsorted whole RNA from tumor, nontumor lung or frozen PBMC. TCRdb re-analysed the 5' RACE reads in MiXCR, keeping a single row per CDR3 protein. The sample has 2,000 or so distinct CDR3 sequences; roughly 25% are singletons. The sequencing used lung tumor tissue, collected at surgery. The TCR originated in a male donor with early-stage non-small cell lung cancer. The J gene is TRBJ2-7, the V gene TRBV18; perhaps TRBD2 as D (6 bases). CDR3 sequence: CASSPRAAGEQYF. The CDR3 DNA follows: TGTGCCAGCTCACCACGGGCAGCGGGTGAGCAGTACTTC.